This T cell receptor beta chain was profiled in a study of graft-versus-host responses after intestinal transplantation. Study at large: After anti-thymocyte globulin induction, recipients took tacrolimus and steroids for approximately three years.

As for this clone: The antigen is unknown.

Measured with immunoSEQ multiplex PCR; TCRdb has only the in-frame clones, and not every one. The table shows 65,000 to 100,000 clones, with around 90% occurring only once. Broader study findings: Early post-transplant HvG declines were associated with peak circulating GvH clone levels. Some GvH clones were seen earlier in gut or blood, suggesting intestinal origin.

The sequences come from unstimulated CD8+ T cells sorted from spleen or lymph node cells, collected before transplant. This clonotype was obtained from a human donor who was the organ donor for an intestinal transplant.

CDR3 bases: TGCGCCAGCAGCCAAGATGGCGAACAGAACTATGGCTACACCTTC. Translating it yields CASSQDGEQNYGYTF. The chain links TRBV4-1 to TRBJ1-2; unclear D gene. The CDR3 covers 15 residues. Trimming pared 0 bases from V and 2 bases from J, leaving 10 bases between. Per the germline V gene, CDR1 is MGHRA and CDR2 is YSYEKL.